This T cell receptor beta chain was recovered during a study of patients and donors after allogeneic stem cell transplantation. CDR1 and CDR2 (germline): ENHRY, SYGVKD. V lost 0 bases and J 1 base, leaving 2 bases between the germline ends. This CDR3 is 13 amino acids long. This clonotype was detected only once. TCRdb used MiXCR to reprocess the RT-PCR reads, holding one entry per CDR3 protein. The sample has fewer than 30,000 distinct CDR3 sequences, approximately 42% seen once; the top ten hold about three quarters. The chain uses TRBV10-3 and TRBJ2-3; no clear D. The source material was blood, either unsorted or a sorted T cell fraction (not recorded which). This receptor was obtained from a human donor who was either an allogeneic HSCT recipient or a stem cell or donor lymphocyte infusion donor (not recorded which). It is not recorded whose cells these are; they may come from a transplant donor. This CDR3 is CAISESGTDTQYF. CDR3 sequence (DNA): TGTGCCATCAGTGAGTCTGGCACAGATACGCAGTATTTT.